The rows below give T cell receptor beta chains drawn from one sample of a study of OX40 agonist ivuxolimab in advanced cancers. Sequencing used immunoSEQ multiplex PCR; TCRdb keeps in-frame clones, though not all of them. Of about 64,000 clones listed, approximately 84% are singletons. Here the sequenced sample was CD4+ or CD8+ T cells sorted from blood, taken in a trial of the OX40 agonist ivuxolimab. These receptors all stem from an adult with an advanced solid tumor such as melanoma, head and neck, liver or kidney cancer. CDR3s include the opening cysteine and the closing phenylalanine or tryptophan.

CASSVDDRGLTEAFF,TRBV9,TRBJ1-1
CASSIDPGTSNQPQHF,TRBV19,TRBJ1-5
CASSLLRGPGANVLTF,TRBV5-5,TRBJ2-6
CASRQGGPQGVADTQYF,TRBV5-4,TRBJ2-3
CASSPRGQGSNYGYTF,TRBV18,TRBJ1-2
CASSFGTVQETQYF,TRBV5-1,TRBJ2-5
CASSPQGRVDYTF,TRBV7-2,TRBJ1-2
CASSITPSGGAGEQFF,TRBV19,TRBJ2-1
CASTNNRGGRETQYF,TRBV6-5,TRBJ2-5
CASSYSGGEAGF,TRBV7-9,TRBJ2-7
CASSRLASTDTQYF,TRBV2,TRBJ2-3
CSVGGANEKLFF,TRBV29-1,TRBJ1-4
CASSYSYRNTEAFF,TRBV6-5,TRBJ1-1
CATSPPFTGELFF,TRBV15,TRBJ2-2
CASSQGPSAVQYF,TRBV19,TRBJ2-4
CASSLATARGTYEQYF,TRBV5-1,TRBJ2-7
CASSALSGTGAQETQYF,TRBV19,TRBJ2-5
CASSQTGGQETQYF,TRBV4-3,TRBJ2-5
CASSHYGPGTSGRGYTQYF,TRBV7-3,TRBJ2-3
CSVVWTVSYEQYF,TRBV29-1,TRBJ2-7
CASSPGQNTEAFF,TRBV18,TRBJ1-1
CASQLAGVNEQFF,TRBV6-6,TRBJ2-1
CASSLQGNEQFF,TRBV7-5,TRBJ2-1
CASSDPGQRGYTF,TRBV6-1,TRBJ1-2
CASSLGRTSGNTIYF,TRBV11-2,TRBJ1-3
CASSQNPVTYNSPLHF,TRBV4-3,TRBJ1-6
CASSGRDIVMNTEAFF,TRBV9,TRBJ1-1